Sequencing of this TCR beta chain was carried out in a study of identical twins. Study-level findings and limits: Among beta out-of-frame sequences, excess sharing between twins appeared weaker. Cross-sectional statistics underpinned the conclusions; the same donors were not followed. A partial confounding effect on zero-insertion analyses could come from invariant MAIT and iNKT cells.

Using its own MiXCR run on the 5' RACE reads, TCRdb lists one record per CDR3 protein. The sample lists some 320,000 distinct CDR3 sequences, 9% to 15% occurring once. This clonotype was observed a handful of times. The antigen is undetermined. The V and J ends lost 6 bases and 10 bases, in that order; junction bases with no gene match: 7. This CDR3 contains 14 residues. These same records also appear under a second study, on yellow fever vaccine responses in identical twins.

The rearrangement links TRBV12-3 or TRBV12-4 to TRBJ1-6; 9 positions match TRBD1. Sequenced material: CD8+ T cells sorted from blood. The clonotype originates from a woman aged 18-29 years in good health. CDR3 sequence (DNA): TGTGCCAGCAGCGGGACAGGGATCGGGTCACCCCTCCACTTT. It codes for CASSGTGIGSPLHF.